This entry lists 31 T cell receptor beta chains sequenced from one sample in a study of PD-1 blockade in classical Hodgkin lymphoma. The sample's time point: cycle 4 day 1 (C4D1), after around six weeks of nivolumab. Every patient was affected by relapse after autologous stem cell transplantation, while exposure to brentuximab vedotin was not uniform. Researchers pulled CD8+ T cells out of thawed PBMCs using magnetic negative selection. The repertoire was sequenced with immunoSEQ multiplex PCR; TCRdb's copy has only in-frame clones and lacks some. The sample has some 15,000 clones, around 90% seen once; the top ten hold approximately 17%. The sequences come from CD8+ T cells from blood, collected before the fourth cycle of nivolumab. These receptors were obtained from a human donor with classical Hodgkin lymphoma.

V usage is TRBV19 and J usage is TRBJ2-1, with D perhaps matching TRBD1 or TRBD2 (5 bases each). The length of the CDR3 is 18 residues. The germline CDR1 and CDR2 sequences are LNHDA and SQIVND (reference sequence). Trimming removed 3 bases from V and 4 bases from J, with 22 bases in between. The CDR3 DNA reads TGTGCCAGTAGTATGTGGGTAGGCCCCTCGGGACCTTACAATGAGCAGTTCTTC. Amino acids: CASSMWVGPSGPYNEQFF. Based on the CDR3 plus reference TRBV19 and TRBJ2-1, the full variable domain is DGGITQSPKYLFRKEGQNVTLSCEQNLNHDAMYWYRQDPGQGLRLIYYSQIVNDFQKGDIAEGYSVSREKKESFPLTVTSAQKNPTAFYLCASSMWVGPSGPYNEQFFGPGTRLTVL.

The chain uses TRBV27 and TRBJ2-1, with 7 positions matching TRBD2. V shed 6 bases, J shed 8 bases, and the junction held 13 bases outside the gene matches. Germline assignment: CDR1 MNHEY and CDR2 SMNVEV (reference sequence). The CDR3 extends over 15 amino acids. The CDR3 reads CASRRGSRYGDEQFF. The CDR3, as DNA: TGTGCCAGCAGGCGCGGGAGCCGTTACGGGGATGAGCAGTTCTTC.

The chain carries TRBV7-9 and TRBJ2-7, with 7 bases fitting TRBD1. The CDR3 sequence is 13 residues long. With 4 bases clipped from V and 3 bases from J, the junction kept 3 bases outside the gene matches. CDR1 is SEHNR, CDR2 FQNEAQ, per germline (reference sequence). The CDR3 protein is CASSSGQYYEQYF. CDR3 sequence (DNA): TGTGCCAGCAGCTCGGGACAGTACTACGAGCAGTACTTC.

V gene TRBV10-2 combines with J gene TRBJ2-7, with a possible D match to TRBD2 (5 bases). V shed 0 bases and J shed 0 bases, with 15 bases lying between them. From germline, CDR1 is WSHSY and CDR2 SAAADI. CDR3 length: 17 residues. In DNA form, the CDR3 reads TGCGCCAGCAGTGAGTCTTTTGGGCAGCTAGCCTCCTACGAGCAGTACTTC. Amino acid sequence: CASSESFGQLASYEQYF.

The chain has TRBV28 and TRBJ2-1; 11 nucleotides align to TRBD1. This CDR3 has 16 residues. Germline V lookup: CDR1 MDHEN, CDR2 SYDVKM. The trim removed 8 bases at V and 5 bases at J, leaving 11 bases unmatched. The CDR3 is CASQPRTGGGDNEQFF. The CDR3, as DNA: TGTGCCAGCCAGCCACGGACAGGGGGCGGGGACAATGAGCAGTTCTTC.

The V gene is TRBV6-5, the J gene TRBJ1-2; 10 nucleotides match TRBD1. Germline-derived CDR1 and CDR2 are MNHEY and SVGAGI. This CDR3 has 16 amino acids. After removal of 1 base from V and 6 bases from J, the junction contained 8 bases not matched to a gene. The CDR3 DNA sequence: TGTGCCAGCAGTTACTTGACAGGGGGCGAGAGGGATGGCTACACCTTC. It yields the protein CASSYLTGGERDGYTF.

This clone was detected only a few times. The chain recombines TRBV28 with TRBJ1-5, with D unresolved. Germline assignment: CDR1 MDHEN and CDR2 SYDVKM. The CDR3 contains 15 residues. The V gene lost 1 base and the J gene lost 7 bases, with 14 bases spanning the gap. CDR3: CASSLSAGYGQPQHF. The CDR3 coding sequence is TGTGCCAGCAGTTTATCTGCGGGCTATGGGCAGCCCCAGCATTTT.

The chain has TRBV10-3 and TRBJ2-2; D ambiguous. Between the trimmed V and J ends, which lost 0 bases and 1 base, there was a span of 12 bases. Germline CDR1 and CDR2: ENHRY and SYGVKD. The CDR3 is made up of 17 amino acids. The CDR3 bases are TGTGCCATCAGTGAGTCGTTCGGGTTTGGGAACACCGGGGAGCTGTTTTTT. It translates to CAISESFGFGNTGELFF.

The rearrangement uses TRBV28 and TRBJ2-3, with 10 bases matching TRBD1. Germline V gene lookup returns CDR1 MDHEN and CDR2 SYDVKM. Unmatched junction bases numbered 6, after V lost 6 bases and J lost 6 bases. The CDR3 totals 14 residues. The DNA of the CDR3 is TGTGCCAGCAGCCCCGGGACAGGGGTTGATACGCAGTATTTT. Translating it yields CASSPGTGVDTQYF.

The chain combines TRBV7-9 with TRBJ2-7; TRBD1 might be the D (5 bases). CDR1 and CDR2 (germline): SEHNR, FQNEAQ (reference sequence). The CDR3 runs 16 residues. V dropped 5 bases and J dropped 5 bases, with 22 bases sitting between them. The CDR3 sequence: CASSPRAVRNVDEQYF. The CDR3 nucleotides read TGTGCCAGCAGCCCCAGGGCCGTCAGGAACGTCGACGAGCAGTACTTC.

This clone was seen only once. This chain joins TRBV28 and TRBJ2-7; TRBD1 agrees at 7 bases. The J segment lost 2 bases and the V segment lost 3 bases, leaving 10 bases of the junction unmatched. Germline CDR1 and CDR2: MDHEN and SYDVKM. This CDR3 comprises 16 residues. The CDR3 nucleotides read TGTGCCAGCAGTTTTTTCCACGGGACAGAACCCTACGAGCAGTACTTC. It specifies CASSFFHGTEPYEQYF.

Remarks on this clone: At one boundary the junction diverges from the germline segment, which might be a read error. The J gene is TRBJ1-2, the V gene TRBV4-2, with TRBD1 as a possible D gene (6 bases). The CDR3 contains 13 residues. CDR1 and CDR2 (germline): LGHNA, YNFKEQ. This CDR3 reads CASNQGRDKVDTF. DNA of the CDR3: TGTGCCAGCAACCAAGGGCGGGACAAGGTGGACACCTTC.

The V and J genes are TRBV28 and TRBJ2-3; perhaps TRBD2 as D (6 bases). Germline V gene lookup returns CDR1 MDHEN and CDR2 SYDVKM. The ends were cut back, 4 bases at V and 4 bases at J, with 15 bases in the middle. This CDR3 comprises 15 residues. CDR3: CASSWWRVIADTQYF. CDR3 DNA: TGTGCCAGCAGTTGGTGGAGGGTCATTGCAGATACGCAGTATTTT. Filled out from reference TRBV28 and TRBJ2-3, the complete variable domain reads DVKVTQSSRYLVKRTGEKVFLECVQDMDHENMFWYRQDPGLGLRLIYFSYDVKMKEKGDIPEGYSVSREKKERFSLILESASTNQTSMYLCASSWWRVIADTQYFGPGTRLTVL.

The chain uses TRBV28 and TRBJ2-3; D call uncertain. The CDR3 contains 12 residues. Germline CDR1 reads MDHEN; CDR2 reads SYDVKM. Deletions cut 6 bases from V and 2 bases from J, with 6 bases between. CDR3 in DNA: TGTGCCAGCAGCGGTTACACAGATACGCAGTATTTT. Translating gives CASSGYTDTQYF.

The V call is TRBV10-3, the J call TRBJ2-2; no clear D. The length of the CDR3 is 14 residues. The V gene lost 0 bases and the J gene lost 5 bases, with 7 bases spanning the gap. Germline loops: CDR1 ENHRY, CDR2 SYGVKD. In DNA form, the CDR3 reads TGTGCCATCAGTGAGTCGCGGATTACCGGGGAGCTGTTTTTT. Translation gives CAISESRITGELFF.

The genes are TRBV13 and TRBJ1-5; D remains unclear. This CDR3 has 13 residues. Germline CDR1 and CDR2: PRHDT and FYEKMQ (reference sequence). Trimming shortened V by 3 bases and J by 2 bases, and 5 bases separated the two germline ends. DNA for the CDR3: TGTGCCAGCAGCTTCAACGGCAATCAGCCCCAGCATTTT. Its protein product is CASSFNGNQPQHF.

The V and J genes are TRBV6-6 and TRBJ2-5; D gene uncertain. CDR3 length: 14 residues. The V end lost 2 bases, the J end lost 4 bases, and 11 bases lay between the germline ends. CDR1 MNHNY and CDR2 SVGAGI come from the germline V gene (reference sequence). The CDR3 region is CASSYRAVGETQYF. The CDR3, as DNA: TGTGCCAGCAGTTACCGGGCAGTGGGAGAGACCCAGTACTTC.

The chain uses TRBV19 and TRBJ2-5; unclear D gene. Germline values: CDR1 LNHDA, CDR2 SQIVND (reference sequence). This CDR3 comprises 13 residues. With 7 bases removed from V and 5 bases from J, the gap between germline ends came to 14 bases. Here the CDR3 DNA reads TGTGCCAGTACGCGAATGCATGGGGAGACCCAGTACTTC. It yields the protein CASTRMHGETQYF.

The genes are TRBV9 and TRBJ1-1; D gene ambiguous. This CDR3 is built from 13 residues. Germline V CDR1 and CDR2: SGDLS, YYNGEE. Between the trimmed V and J ends, which lost 4 bases and 1 base, there was a span of 8 bases. The CDR3 spells CASSPRENTEAFF. The CDR3 region has the DNA TGTGCCAGCAGCCCCCGGGAGAACACTGAAGCTTTCTTT.

Only one count was recorded for this clone. The V call is TRBV5-3, the J call TRBJ1-5; maybe TRBD1 (6 bases). TRBV5-3 is an open reading frame whose function is uncertain. V dropped 3 bases and J dropped 6 bases, with 10 bases sitting between them. CDR3 size: 13 residues. Here the CDR3 DNA reads TGTGCCAGAAGCTCAGGGGTGCGTCAGCCCCAGCATTTT. Residues: CARSSGVRQPQHF.

The chain couples TRBV2 to TRBJ2-7, with a tentative D call TRBD2 (6 bases). CDR1 is SNHLY, CDR2 FYNNEI, per germline. The CDR3 sequence is 16 residues long. V gave up 6 bases and J gave up 3 bases, with 21 bases separating them. As DNA, the CDR3 is TGTGCCAGCAGGGAGAGGGGAGGTCTAGTCATCTACGAGCAGTACTTC. This translates into CASRERGGLVIYEQYF.

This clone was detected only once. The chain is built from TRBV5-6 and TRBJ2-7, with D uncertain. Looked up from germline, CDR1 is SGHDT and CDR2 is YYEEEE. The CDR3 consists of 15 residues. V was clipped by 0 bases and J by 0 bases, with 10 bases between them. CDR3 loop: CASSLAVGDSYEQYF. The CDR3 region has the DNA TGTGCCAGCAGCTTGGCCGTGGGTGACTCCTACGAGCAGTACTTC.

The V gene is TRBV6-5, the J gene TRBJ1-5, with D hard to call. V lost 0 bases and J 9 bases, leaving 9 bases between the germline ends. This CDR3 is built from 13 residues. The germline gives CDR1 MNHEY, CDR2 SVGAGI. The CDR3 region is CASSYSMGRPQHF. DNA of the CDR3: TGTGCCAGCAGTTACTCGATGGGTCGGCCCCAGCATTTT.

J is TRBJ2-4 and V is TRBV7-9, with a weak D call TRBD1 (6 bases). The ends were cut back, 5 bases at V and 0 bases at J, with 23 bases in the middle. The CDR3 loop spans 19 amino acids. CDR1 SEHNR and CDR2 FQNEAQ come from the germline V gene (reference sequence). CDR3 bases: TGTGCCAGCAGCCCCACCGGGACATCTAATCCAGTAGCCAAAAACATTCAGTACTTC. Amino acid sequence: CASSPTGTSNPVAKNIQYF.

The rearrangement links TRBV28 to TRBJ1-2; 8 bases map to TRBD1. Losses at the gene ends were 7 bases for V and 5 bases for J; bases not matched to a gene: 12. The CDR3 covers 15 residues. Germline V gives CDR1 MDHEN, CDR2 SYDVKM. The CDR3 DNA follows: TGTGCCAGCAACCCATCGGACAGGGACTGGTATGGCTACACCTTC. Its translation is CASNPSDRDWYGYTF.

This clone was picked up one time. The chain is built from TRBV7-8 and TRBJ2-1, with 8 bases matching TRBD1. The CDR3 runs to 15 residues. The V and J ends lost 5 bases and 10 bases, in that order; junction bases with no gene match: 13. The germline V gene has CDR1 SGHVS and CDR2 FQNEAQ. The CDR3, as DNA: TGTGCCAGCAGCCGCGGCCGGGACAGGATTAGGGAGCAGTTCTTC. Residues: CASSRGRDRIREQFF.

V and J are TRBV29-1 and TRBJ1-4; D is uncertain. V dropped 6 bases and J dropped 0 bases, with 8 bases sitting between them. Per the germline V gene, CDR1 is SQVTM and CDR2 is ANQGSEA. The CDR3 has 13 amino acids. The CDR3 protein is CSVRIATNEKLFF. The CDR3 DNA reads TGCAGCGTAAGGATTGCAACTAATGAAAAACTGTTTTTT.

The V call is TRBV19, the J call TRBJ2-3; 9 bases match TRBD1. Germline CDR1 and CDR2: LNHDA and SQIVND (reference sequence). After removal of 3 bases from V and 2 bases from J, the junction contained 9 bases not matched to a gene. There are 17 residues in the CDR3. The CDR3 DNA follows: TGTGCCAGTAGTATCACCGGGACAGGGTCTTCCACAGATACGCAGTATTTT. Its translation: CASSITGTGSSTDTQYF. The variable domain in full, completed from reference TRBV19 and TRBJ2-3, reads DGGITQSPKYLFRKEGQNVTLSCEQNLNHDAMYWYRQDPGQGLRLIYYSQIVNDFQKGDIAEGYSVSREKKESFPLTVTSAQKNPTAFYLCASSITGTGSSTDTQYFGPGTRLTVL.

The table lists this clone with a few counts. V usage is TRBV6-5 and J usage is TRBJ1-1, with unresolved D. Per germline, CDR1 MNHEY and CDR2 SVGAGI. The CDR3 contains 12 residues. The V end lost 8 bases, the J end lost 3 bases, and 10 bases lay between the germline ends. This chain's CDR3 is CASQDGDTEAFF. Here the CDR3 DNA reads TGTGCCAGCCAGGACGGGGACACTGAAGCTTTCTTT.

By frequency in the sample, this clone is large. One end of the junction fails to match germline, which may point to a read error. The chain joins TRBV28 to TRBJ2-1; 10 bases line up with TRBD2. The CDR3 consists of 17 residues. Germline CDR1 MDHEN, CDR2 SYDVKM. The chain's CDR3 is CASSLWSSGSSYNEQFF. Here the CDR3 DNA reads TGTGCCAGCAGTCTATGGTCTAGCGGGAGTTCCTACAATGAGCAGTTCTTC.

The V and J genes are TRBV11-2 and TRBJ1-2; TRBD1 matches 7 bases. The CDR3 covers 15 residues. With 4 bases clipped from V and 2 bases from J, the junction kept 7 bases outside the gene matches. Germline CDR1 and CDR2: SGHAT and FQNNGV. The CDR3 DNA sequence: TGTGCCAGCAGCTCTGACAGGGATCTAAACTATGGCTACACCTTC. Translating it yields CASSSDRDLNYGYTF.